The 10 T cell receptor beta chains given below trace back to one sample, sequenced in a study of blood T cell repertoires in COVID-19. Using immunoSEQ multiplex PCR, the repertoire was profiled, and TCRdb retains in-frame clones only, with some absent. The sample holds around 230,000 clones, around 86% seen once. Source material: PBMCs or T cells enriched from blood (not recorded which). The receptors originated from a woman aged 40 to 50 with acute COVID-19.

The chain joins TRBV5-1 to TRBJ1-4, with 7 bases lining up with TRBD1. Germline V lookup: CDR1 SGHRS, CDR2 YFSETQ. After removal of 4 bases from V and 8 bases from J, the junction contained 8 bases not matched to a gene. CDR3 length: 14 amino acids. The CDR3 nucleotides are TGCGCCAGCAGCCCTGACAGGGCGGGCGAAAAACTGTTTTTT. This encodes CASSPDRAGEKLFF.

This sequence joins TRBV6-5 and TRBJ2-5; TRBD2 matches 8 bases. V dropped 5 bases and J dropped 5; count of bases not matched to a gene: 4. The germline gives CDR1 MNHEY, CDR2 SVGAGI. This CDR3 spans 13 amino acids. The CDR3 protein is CASSRGGGETQYF. The CDR3 DNA reads TGTGCCAGCAGTCGGGGGGGAGGGGAGACCCAGTACTTC.

With regard to this clone: In the same sample, other DNA sequences code for this CDR3. V and J are TRBV7-2 and TRBJ2-7; D may be TRBD2 (6 bases). Germline CDR1 is SGHTA and CDR2 is FQGNSA. This CDR3 has 13 residues. The V and J ends lost 4 bases and 0 bases respectively, with 7 bases between them. The CDR3: CASSWDSSYEQYF. The CDR3 bases are TGTGCCAGCAGCTGGGACTCCTCCTACGAGCAGTACTTC.

This clone appeared once. The chain links TRBV23-1 to TRBJ1-1; 7 bases align to TRBD1. TRBV23-1 is noted as an ORF with a role that remains uncertain. This CDR3 comprises 14 residues. With 6 bases clipped from V and 11 bases from J, the junction kept 15 bases outside the gene matches. This chain's CDR3 is CASRKRTGSPAAFF. The CDR3 region has the DNA TGCGCCAGCAGGAAAAGGACAGGATCCCCGGCGGCTTTCTTT.

The gene calls are TRBV2 and TRBJ1-5; no firm D call. Germline-derived CDR1 and CDR2 are SNHLY and FYNNEI. The CDR3 covers 13 residues. V lost 4 bases and J 6 bases, leaving 10 bases between the germline ends. Here the CDR3 reads CASSAGFGQPQHF. The CDR3 DNA follows: TGTGCCAGCAGTGCCGGTTTTGGTCAGCCCCAGCATTTT.

V gene TRBV2 combines with J gene TRBJ2-7, with D unresolved. Trimming took 2 bases from V and 7 from J, leaving 12 bases between them. CDR1 is SNHLY and CDR2 is FYNNEI in the germline V gene. The CDR3 length is 13 residues. CDR3 bases: TGTGCCAGCAGTGAATTCTTGGCGGCAGAGCAGTACTTC. Its protein product is CASSEFLAAEQYF.

The chain couples TRBV6-5 to TRBJ2-5; TRBD1 agrees at 8 bases. CDR3 length: 13 residues. After removal of 7 bases from V and 5 bases from J, the junction contained 6 bases not matched to a gene. Germline V gives CDR1 MNHEY, CDR2 SVGAGI. The CDR3 protein is CASTPDRAETQYF. In nucleotides, the CDR3 is TGTGCCAGCACCCCGGACAGGGCCGAGACCCAGTACTTC.

This sequence joins TRBV12-5 and TRBJ2-7, with a weak D call TRBD2 (6 bases). Germline CDR1 reads LGHNT; CDR2 reads FRNRAP. This CDR3 is built from 17 residues. V was shortened by 0 bases and J by 0 bases, with 15 bases between the two germline ends. CDR3 nucleotide sequence: TGTGCTAGTGGTTTGGTAAGACTAGAAAAGACCTCCTACGAGCAGTACTTC. This encodes CASGLVRLEKTSYEQYF.

The chain combines TRBV18 with TRBJ2-2; TRBD2 aligns across 11 bases. The CDR3 runs to 15 residues. Germline CDR1 reads KGHSH; CDR2 reads LQKENI. V shed 3 bases, J shed 7 bases, and the junction held 4 bases outside the gene matches. The CDR3 here is CASSPPGLAVGELFF. CDR3 in DNA: TGTGCCAGCTCACCGCCGGGACTAGCGGTCGGGGAGCTGTTTTTT.

The chain employs TRBV7-2 and TRBJ1-1; 7 positions match TRBD1. The length of the CDR3 is 14 residues. Trimming took 4 bases from V and 5 from J; bases not matched to a gene: 7. CDR1 and CDR2 from the germline V gene are SGHTA and FQGNSA. CDR3 region: CASSSTGVWTEAFF. DNA of the CDR3: TGTGCCAGCAGCTCAACAGGGGTCTGGACTGAAGCTTTCTTT.